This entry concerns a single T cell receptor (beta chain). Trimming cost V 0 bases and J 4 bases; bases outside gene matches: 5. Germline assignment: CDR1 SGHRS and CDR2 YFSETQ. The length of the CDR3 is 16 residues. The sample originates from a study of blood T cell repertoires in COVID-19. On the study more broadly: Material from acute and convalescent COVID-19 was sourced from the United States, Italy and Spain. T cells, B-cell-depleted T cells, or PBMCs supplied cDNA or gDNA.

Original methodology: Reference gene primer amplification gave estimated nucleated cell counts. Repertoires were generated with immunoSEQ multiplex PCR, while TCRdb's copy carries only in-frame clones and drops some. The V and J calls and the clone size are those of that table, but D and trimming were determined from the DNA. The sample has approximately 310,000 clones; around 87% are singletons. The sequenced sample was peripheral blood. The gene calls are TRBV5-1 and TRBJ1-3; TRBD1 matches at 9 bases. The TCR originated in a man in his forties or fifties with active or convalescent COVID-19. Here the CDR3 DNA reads TGCGCCAGCAGCTTGGAAGGACAGGGGCCCGGAAACACCATATATTTT. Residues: CASSLEGQGPGNTIYF.